This T cell receptor (beta chain) was captured in a study of cytomegalovirus exposure and HLA in healthy donors. The study, taken as a whole, reports: The investigators catalogued 164 TCR beta chains as cytomegalovirus-associated. Per a later analysis, 15,000 to 20,000 TCR beta sequences showed association with HLA alleles at 0.05 false discovery rate.

Comments on this clone: Its antigen is currently unknown. The germline gene is not matched at one end of the junction; a read error may be the cause.

60 Vbeta and 13 Jbeta primers were used in PCR. Data came from immunoSEQ multiplex PCR; TCRdb stores just in-frame clones and leaves some out. The data hold roughly 160,000 clones, with over 70% observed a single time. Germline CDR1 is WNHNN and CDR2 is SYGVQD (reference sequence). The CDR3 spans 13 residues. The chain links TRBV10-1 to TRBJ1-2; TRBD1 matches 8 bases. The receptor comes from a woman in her forties or fifties in good health and CMV-seropositive. Sequenced: PBMCs. The CDR3 DNA is TGCGCCAGCAGTGAGTCGGGGACAGGCTCTCCGAACTTC. Its protein product is CASSESGTGSPNF.